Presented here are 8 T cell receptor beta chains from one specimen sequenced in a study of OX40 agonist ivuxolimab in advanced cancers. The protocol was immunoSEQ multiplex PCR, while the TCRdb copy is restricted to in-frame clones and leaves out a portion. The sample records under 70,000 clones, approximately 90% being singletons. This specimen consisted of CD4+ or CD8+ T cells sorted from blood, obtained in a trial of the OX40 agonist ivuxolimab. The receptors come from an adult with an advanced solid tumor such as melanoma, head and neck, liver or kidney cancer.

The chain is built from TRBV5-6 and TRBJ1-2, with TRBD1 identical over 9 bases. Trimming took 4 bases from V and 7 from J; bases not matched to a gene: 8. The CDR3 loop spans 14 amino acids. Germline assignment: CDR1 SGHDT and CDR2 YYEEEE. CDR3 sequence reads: CASSGYTGGGGYTF. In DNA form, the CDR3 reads TGTGCCAGCAGCGGCTATACAGGGGGCGGTGGCTACACCTTC.

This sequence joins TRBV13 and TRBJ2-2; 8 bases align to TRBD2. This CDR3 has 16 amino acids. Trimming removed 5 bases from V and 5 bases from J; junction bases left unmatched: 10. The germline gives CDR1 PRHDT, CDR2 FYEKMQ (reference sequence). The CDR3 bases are TGTGCCAGCAGCCCGCCTAAGCGGGAGAGGACCGGGGAGCTGTTTTTT. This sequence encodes CASSPPKRERTGELFF.

The CDR3 region is CASSQSGQPIDTEAFF. The CDR3 DNA reads as TGCGCCAGCAGTCAATCGGGACAGCCCATCGACACTGAAGCTTTCTTT. V is TRBV23-1 and J is TRBJ1-1; 7 bases line up with TRBD1. TRBV23-1 qualifies as an ORF whose function is uncertain. The trim removed 0 bases at V and 3 bases at J, leaving 7 bases unmatched. The CDR3 length is 16 residues.

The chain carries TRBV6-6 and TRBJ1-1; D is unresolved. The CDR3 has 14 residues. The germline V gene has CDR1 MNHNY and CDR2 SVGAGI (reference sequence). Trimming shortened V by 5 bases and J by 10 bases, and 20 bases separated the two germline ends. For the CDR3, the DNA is TGTGCCAGCAGTCCCGAGACCCGACCCCGCGGAGCTTTCTTT. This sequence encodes CASSPETRPRGAFF.

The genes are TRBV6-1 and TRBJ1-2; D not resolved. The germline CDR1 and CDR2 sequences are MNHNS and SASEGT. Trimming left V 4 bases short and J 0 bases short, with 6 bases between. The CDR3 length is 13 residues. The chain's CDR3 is CASSGAPNYGYTF. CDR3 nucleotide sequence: TGTGCCAGCAGTGGGGCGCCTAACTATGGCTACACCTTC.

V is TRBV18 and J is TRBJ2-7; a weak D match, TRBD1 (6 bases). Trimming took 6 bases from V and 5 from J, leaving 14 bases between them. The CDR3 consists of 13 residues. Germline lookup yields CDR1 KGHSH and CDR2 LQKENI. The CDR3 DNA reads TGTGCCAGCTCCTCGGGAAGGGACAACGAGCAGTACTTC. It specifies CASSSGRDNEQYF.

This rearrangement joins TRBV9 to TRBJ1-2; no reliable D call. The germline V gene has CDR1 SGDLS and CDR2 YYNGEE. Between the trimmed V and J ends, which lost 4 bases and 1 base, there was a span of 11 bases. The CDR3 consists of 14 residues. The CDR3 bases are TGTGCCAGCAGCACCCTGGGGAATAACTATGGCTACACCTTC. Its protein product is CASSTLGNNYGYTF.

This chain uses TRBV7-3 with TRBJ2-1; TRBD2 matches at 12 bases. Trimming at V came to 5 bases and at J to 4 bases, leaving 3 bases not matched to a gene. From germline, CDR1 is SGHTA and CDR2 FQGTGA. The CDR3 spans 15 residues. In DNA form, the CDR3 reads TGTGCCAGCAGCAAACTAGCGGGGGGTTACAATGAGCAGTTCTTC. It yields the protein CASSKLAGGYNEQFF.